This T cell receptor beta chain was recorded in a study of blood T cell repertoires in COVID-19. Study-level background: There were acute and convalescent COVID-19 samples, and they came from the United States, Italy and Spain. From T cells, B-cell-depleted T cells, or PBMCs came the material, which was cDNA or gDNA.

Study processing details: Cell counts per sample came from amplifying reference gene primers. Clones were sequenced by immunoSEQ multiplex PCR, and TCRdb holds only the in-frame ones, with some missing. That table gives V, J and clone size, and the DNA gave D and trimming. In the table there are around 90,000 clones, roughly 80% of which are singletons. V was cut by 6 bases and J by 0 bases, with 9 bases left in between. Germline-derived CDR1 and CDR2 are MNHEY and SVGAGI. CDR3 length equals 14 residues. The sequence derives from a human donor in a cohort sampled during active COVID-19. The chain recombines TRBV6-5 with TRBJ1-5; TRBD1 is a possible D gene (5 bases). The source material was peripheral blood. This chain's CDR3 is CASRDSHSNQPQHF. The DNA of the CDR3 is TGTGCCAGCAGAGACAGCCATAGCAATCAGCCCCAGCATTTT.